The T cell receptor beta chain under discussion was sequenced for a study of T cell responses to AZD1222 COVID-19 vaccine. Per germline, CDR1 LNHDA and CDR2 SQIVND (reference sequence). CDR3 length equals 14 residues. Trimming removed 2 bases from V and 0 bases from J, with 7 bases in between. Recipients boosted at about 4 weeks or about 12 weeks are pooled. Notes on the study in general: Just a handful of AZD1222 recipients tested seropositive at baseline. With two AZD1222 doses given, Spike-specific TCR breadth and depth both rose. At 160-218 and 743-854, vaccine-associated CD4 TCRs were dominant, and they spanned spike.

Notes on this clone: Its antigen remains unknown.

Profiled with immunoSEQ multiplex PCR; TCRdb holds only in-frame clones, not every one. The repertoire includes 70,000 to 75,000 clones, roughly nine tenths of them detected once, and 1.3% sits in the top ten. This sequence originates from an adult who received the AZD1222 COVID-19 vaccine. The chain recombines TRBV19 with TRBJ1-1; D gene ambiguous. The sequencing here drew on peripheral blood, taken 28 days after the second AZD1222 dose. The CDR3 sequence is CASSIPRLNTEAFF. CDR3 in DNA: TGTGCCAGTAGTATACCCAGGCTGAACACTGAAGCTTTCTTT.